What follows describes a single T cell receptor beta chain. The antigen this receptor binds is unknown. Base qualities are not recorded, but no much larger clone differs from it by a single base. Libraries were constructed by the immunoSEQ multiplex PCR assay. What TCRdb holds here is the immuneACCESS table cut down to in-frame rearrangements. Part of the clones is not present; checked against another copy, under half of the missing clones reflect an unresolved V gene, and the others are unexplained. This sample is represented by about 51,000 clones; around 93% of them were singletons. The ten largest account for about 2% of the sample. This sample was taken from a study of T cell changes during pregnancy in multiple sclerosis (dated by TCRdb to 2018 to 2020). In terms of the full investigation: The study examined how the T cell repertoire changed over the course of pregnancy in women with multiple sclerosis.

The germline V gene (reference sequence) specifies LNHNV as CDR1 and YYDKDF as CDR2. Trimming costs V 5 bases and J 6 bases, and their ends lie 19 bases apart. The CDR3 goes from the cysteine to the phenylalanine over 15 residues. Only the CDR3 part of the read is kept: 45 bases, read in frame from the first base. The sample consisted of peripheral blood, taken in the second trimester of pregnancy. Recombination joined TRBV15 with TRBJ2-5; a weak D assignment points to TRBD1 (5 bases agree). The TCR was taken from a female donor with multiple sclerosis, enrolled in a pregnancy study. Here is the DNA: TGTGCCACCAGCTCCCTCAGGCAGGGAATAAAGACCCAGTACTTC. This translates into CATSSLRQGIKTQYF. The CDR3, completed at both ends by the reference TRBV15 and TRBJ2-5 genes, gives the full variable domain DAMVIQNPRYQVTQFGKPVTLSCSQTLNHNVMYWYQQKSSQAPKLLFHYYDKDFNNEADTPDNFQSRRPNTSFCFLDIRSPGLGDTAMYLCATSSLRQGIKTQYFGPGTRLLVL.